These T cell receptor beta chains were read from a single sample in a study of T cell repertoires in cytomegalovirus infection. TCRdb ran MiXCR on the reads and lists one entry per CDR3 protein. The sample lists roughly 630,000 distinct CDR3 sequences; approximately 24% were seen once. The sequenced material came from CD8+ T cells from PBMCs. These TCRs come from a human donor in good health (CMV status not recorded). Some clones in this sample may be carry-over from other donors' samples. The CDR3 runs from the conserved cysteine through the conserved F or W. The order of the fields is CDR3 DNA, CDR3 protein, V gene, clone size, J gene, D gene. D genes are given only for firm matches. The size field is filled for only some rows; it gives once, few, many or a size class.

TGCGCCAGCAGCAACGGGACCGCGCTCGGCTACACCTTC CASSNGTALGYTF TRBV5-1 - TRBJ1-2 -
TGTGCCAGCAGGCCAGAGGGGGGGGGCCTGGTTGAGCAGTTCTTC CASRPEGGGLVEQFF TRBV7-8 many TRBJ2-1 -
TGTGCCAGCAACGAAGGGGGGCTGAACACTGAAGCTTTCTTT CASNEGGLNTEAFF TRBV5-4 - TRBJ1-1 -
TGTGCCAGCAGCCCGGGACTGAACTACGAGCAGTACTTC CASSPGLNYEQYF TRBV7-6 many TRBJ2-7 -
TGTGCCAGCAGCCTTAACGCGGATGAAGCTTTCTTT CASSLNADEAFF TRBV9 few TRBJ1-1 -
TGTGCCAGCAGCTTATTTCAGGGAAAACCAGACCCTAACTATGGCTACACCTTC CASSLFQGKPDPNYGYTF TRBV7-2 many TRBJ1-2 -
TGCAGTGCCTTAGACGCGGGGGGCCGTCACACAGATACGCAGTATTTT CSALDAGGRHTDTQYF TRBV20-1 - TRBJ2-3 TRBD2
TGTGCCAGCAGCCTACGACCCCCGGGACGGCAAGCAGATGAGCAGTTCTTC CASSLRPPGRQADEQFF TRBV7-6 many TRBJ2-1 -
TGTGCCAGTGGGGGCCTGGGCCCGAATCAGCCCCAGCATTTT CASGGLGPNQPQHF TRBV7-8 many TRBJ1-5 -
TGTGCCAGCAGCTTAGTAACAGCTGGGGCCAACGTCCTGACTTTC CASSLVTAGANVLTF TRBV7-9 few TRBJ2-6 -
TGCAGTGCCACCTCCCCCGGGACAGGGGACTACAATGAGCAGTTCTTC CSATSPGTGDYNEQFF TRBV20-1 few TRBJ2-1 TRBD1